One and the same sample provided the 28 T cell receptor beta chains below, sequenced in a study of PD-L1 blockade in urothelial cancer. Time point described: peripheral blood 6 weeks after treatment start. Clones were read by immunoSEQ multiplex PCR, and TCRdb kept only the in-frame ones, dropping some. The table shows about 76,000 clones, with 85% to 95% occurring only once. The specimen was PBMCs, collected around atezolizumab (anti-PD-L1) treatment. These receptors were collected from a woman at least 80 years old with urothelial cancer.

The CDR3 is CASSTTAYEQYF. Here the CDR3 DNA reads TGTGCCAGCAGCACGACAGCATACGAGCAGTACTTC. This chain links TRBV7-9 with TRBJ2-7; a possible D gene is TRBD1 (5 bases). The CDR3 totals 12 residues. The V and J ends lost 5 bases and 4 bases respectively, with 9 bases between them. Germline V gives CDR1 SEHNR, CDR2 FQNEAQ (reference sequence). Full variable domain (outside the CDR3, taken from reference TRBV7-9 and TRBJ2-7): DTGVSQNPRHKITKRGQNVTFRCDPISEHNRLYWYRQTLGQGPEFLTYFQNEAQLEKSRLLSDRFSAERPKGSFSTLEIQRTEQGDSAMYLCASSTTAYEQYFGPGTRLTVT.

This clone was observed a single time. The chain has TRBV28 and TRBJ2-5; 9 positions match TRBD2. With V trimmed by 3 bases and J by 6 bases, 5 bases remained unmatched. The CDR3 sequence is 14 residues long. Germline CDR1 is MDHEN and CDR2 is SYDVKM. CDR3 nucleotides: TGTGCCAGCAGTTTGGGAAGCGGGAGGCAGACCCAGTACTTC. This gives the protein CASSLGSGRQTQYF.

The V and J genes are TRBV11-2 and TRBJ2-7; D might be TRBD2 (7 bases). Germline V lookup: CDR1 SGHAT, CDR2 FQNNGV. The CDR3 is 16 residues long. V was shortened by 2 bases and J by 5 bases, with 19 bases between the two germline ends. The CDR3 bases are TGTGCCAGCAGCTTACGGAGGGGGAGGGAGAGGGACGAGCAGTACTTC. This translates into CASSLRRGRERDEQYF.

The genes are TRBV5-1 and TRBJ2-5; 7 nucleotides agree with TRBD2. Germline V gene lookup returns CDR1 SGHRS and CDR2 YFSETQ. The J segment lost 3 bases and the V segment lost 5 bases, leaving 10 bases of the junction unmatched. CDR3 size: 15 residues. The CDR3 nucleotides read TGCGCCAGCAGTTCGGGGGGTTGGGATGAAGAGACCCAGTACTTC. It encodes CASSSGGWDEETQYF.

V is TRBV6-1 and J is TRBJ2-5; 11 bases match TRBD1. The length of the CDR3 is 16 residues. Trimming removed 2 bases from V and 2 bases from J; junction bases left unmatched: 4. Germline V lookup: CDR1 MNHNS, CDR2 SASEGT. CDR3 nucleotide sequence: TGTGCCAGCAGTGAAAGGGGGGACAGGGGGCAAGAGACCCAGTACTTC. Protein: CASSERGDRGQETQYF.

This clone was recorded a few times. The chain joins TRBV15 to TRBJ1-1; TRBD1 agrees at 8 bases. V lost 1 base to trimming and J lost 2 bases; unmatched junction nucleotides: 3. The CDR3 has 15 amino acids. In germline, CDR1 is LNHNV, CDR2 YYDKDF (reference sequence). The DNA of the CDR3 is TGTGCCACCAGCAGAGGGGGGACAGGAAACACTGAAGCTTTCTTT. It translates to CATSRGGTGNTEAFF.

The V and J genes are TRBV27 and TRBJ1-3; no clear D. The CDR3 covers 13 residues. Germline CDR1 reads MNHEY; CDR2 reads SMNVEV (reference sequence). Between the trimmed V and J ends, which lost 4 bases and 2 bases, there was a span of 6 bases. The CDR3 spells CASSSRPGNTIYF. As DNA, the CDR3 is TGTGCCAGCAGTTCCCGTCCTGGAAACACCATATATTTT.

This clone has a single count. For the CDR3, the DNA is TGTGCCAGCAGCTTCGCCGGGACAGTCCAAGAGACCCAGTACTTC. Encoded protein: CASSFAGTVQETQYF. This chain uses TRBV11-1 with TRBJ2-5; TRBD1 matches at 7 bases. The CDR3 has 15 residues. CDR1 and CDR2 from the germline V gene are SGHAT and FQDESV (reference sequence). With 3 bases clipped from V and 1 base from J, the junction kept 5 bases outside the gene matches.

This clone was picked up one time. The chain has TRBV19 and TRBJ2-7; 8 bases map to TRBD2. The CDR3 runs 14 residues. The germline gives CDR1 LNHDA, CDR2 SQIVND (reference sequence). Trimming took 3 bases from V and 6 from J; bases not matched to a gene: 7. CDR3 bases: TGTGCCAGTAGTATTACTAGCGGCCGGGGCGAGCAGTACTTC. Amino acid sequence: CASSITSGRGEQYF.

J is TRBJ2-2 and V is TRBV19; 13 nucleotides align to TRBD2. The CDR3 has 16 amino acids. From germline, CDR1 is LNHDA and CDR2 SQIVND (reference sequence). V was clipped by 9 bases and J by 5 bases; unmatched bases: 9. The CDR3: CARRLAGGRWTGELFF. CDR3 nucleotide sequence: TGTGCCAGGAGACTAGCGGGAGGACGGTGGACCGGGGAGCTGTTTTTT. The full variable domain, in which reference TRBV19 and TRBJ2-2 provide the parts outside the CDR3, is DGGITQSPKYLFRKEGQNVTLSCEQNLNHDAMYWYRQDPGQGLRLIYYSQIVNDFQKGDIAEGYSVSREKKESFPLTVTSAQKNPTAFYLCARRLAGGRWTGELFFGEGSRLTVL.

The chain links TRBV5-5 to TRBJ1-2; D may be TRBD1 (5 bases). V was clipped by 4 bases and J by 6 bases, with 13 bases between them. The germline CDR1 and CDR2 sequences are SGHKS and YYEKEE (reference sequence). The CDR3 length is 13 residues. The CDR3 here is CASSQWGVNGYTF. The CDR3 DNA sequence: TGTGCCAGCAGCCAATGGGGGGTGAATGGCTACACCTTC. Based on the CDR3 plus reference TRBV5-5 and TRBJ1-2, the full variable domain is DAGVTQSPTHLIKTRGQQVTLRCSPISGHKSVSWYQQVLGQGPQFIFQYYEKEERGRGNFPDRFSARQFPNYSSELNVNALLLGDSALYLCASSQWGVNGYTFGSGTRLTVV.

The J gene is TRBJ1-1, the V gene TRBV27; D is unresolved. The V and J ends lost 5 bases and 2 bases respectively, with 12 bases between them. CDR1 is MNHEY and CDR2 is SMNVEV in the germline V gene (reference sequence). The CDR3 has 14 residues. Written as DNA, the CDR3 is TGTGCCAGCAGTCTTCCTGGCGGAAACACTGAAGCTTTCTTT. Protein product: CASSLPGGNTEAFF.

This chain connects TRBV7-9 to TRBJ1-5; 7 nucleotides agree with TRBD1. Germline V gene sequence: CDR1 SEHNR, CDR2 FQNEAQ (reference sequence). The CDR3 length is 16 residues. The V and J ends lost 3 bases and 3 bases, in that order; junction bases with no gene match: 8. Here the CDR3 DNA reads TGTGCCAGCAGCTTCGGGACAGCCGCTTCCAATCAGCCCCAGCATTTT. It specifies CASSFGTAASNQPQHF.

This clone was recorded only once. This chain links TRBV11-2 with TRBJ2-7, with D perhaps TRBD2 (5 bases). CDR1 and CDR2 (germline): SGHAT, FQNNGV. The CDR3 loop spans 16 amino acids. V gave up 5 bases and J gave up 0 bases, with 17 bases separating them. CDR3 protein: CASSPIRETTSYEQYF. The CDR3 nucleotides read TGTGCCAGCAGCCCGATTCGGGAAACAACCTCCTACGAGCAGTACTTC.

The genes are TRBV5-5 and TRBJ2-5; 10 positions match TRBD1. Germline V gene lookup returns CDR1 SGHKS and CDR2 YYEKEE (reference sequence). This CDR3 has 16 amino acids. Trimming cost V 5 bases and J 5 bases; bases outside gene matches: 12. CDR3 nucleotide sequence: TGTGCCAGCAGTATCGGCGGGACAGGGGTGTTGGAGACCCAGTACTTC. Translation: CASSIGGTGVLETQYF.

V and J are TRBV19 and TRBJ2-1; 8 nucleotides align to TRBD2. The CDR3 has 15 residues. Germline CDR1 is LNHDA and CDR2 is SQIVND (reference sequence). V dropped 3 bases and J dropped 1; count of bases not matched to a gene: 2. For the CDR3, the DNA is TGTGCCAGTAGTATCGCGGGAGGTTCCTACAATGAGCAGTTCTTC. This encodes CASSIAGGSYNEQFF.

This sequence joins TRBV30 and TRBJ2-5; D gene uncertain. The CDR3 spans 11 residues. The V end was cut by 2 bases, the J end by 5 bases, with 6 bases between. CDR1 GTSNPN and CDR2 SVGIG come from the germline V gene (reference sequence). The CDR3 sequence: CAWSNQETQYF. The CDR3 region has the DNA TGTGCCTGGAGTAATCAGGAGACCCAGTACTTC.

The J gene is TRBJ1-2, the V gene TRBV5-1, with 10 positions matching TRBD1. V gave up 1 base and J gave up 9 bases; unmatched junction bases: 6. The CDR3 spans 14 residues. Per the germline V gene, CDR1 is SGHRS and CDR2 is YFSETQ. The CDR3 DNA sequence: TGCGCCAGCAGCTTGAGGGGACAGGGGAATAGCTACACCTTC. Its protein product is CASSLRGQGNSYTF.

The rearrangement links TRBV27 to TRBJ2-5, with D unclear. V lost 3 bases, J lost 0 bases, and 8 bases lay in between. Germline V gene data show CDR1 as MNHEY and CDR2 as SMNVEV (reference sequence). CDR3 length: 14 amino acids. The CDR3 nucleotides are TGTGCCAGCAGTTTGTGGCAGAACCAAGAGACCCAGTACTTC. This gives the protein CASSLWQNQETQYF.

The chain has TRBV4-2 and TRBJ2-3; 7 nucleotides line up with TRBD1. V lost 0 bases and J lost 0; bases outside the gene matches: 3. The length of the CDR3 is 16 residues. The germline CDR1 and CDR2 sequences are LGHNA and YNFKEQ. The CDR3 DNA reads TGTGCCAGCAGCCAAGATCACAGGGGTAGCACAGATACGCAGTATTTT. Its protein product is CASSQDHRGSTDTQYF.

The chain uses TRBV9 and TRBJ2-6; 8 nucleotides align to TRBD1. The CDR3 spans 16 residues. Germline CDR1 SGDLS, CDR2 YYNGEE. The ends lost 2 bases at V and 4 bases at J; junction bases unmatched: 5. The CDR3 loop reads CASSVQGAAGANVLTF. The CDR3 DNA reads as TGTGCCAGCAGCGTGCAGGGGGCGGCAGGGGCCAACGTCCTGACTTTC. Combining the CDR3 with reference TRBV9 and TRBJ2-6 gives the whole variable domain DSGVTQTPKHLITATGQRVTLRCSPRSGDLSVYWYQQSLDQGLQFLIQYYNGEERAKGNILERFSAQQFPDLHSELNLSSLELGDSALYFCASSVQGAAGANVLTFGAGSRLTVL.

The V call is TRBV5-4, the J call TRBJ1-1, with TRBD1 as a possible D gene (6 bases). Trimming shortened V by 0 bases and J by 7 bases, and 13 bases separated the two germline ends. The CDR3 runs 14 residues. CDR1 SGHNT and CDR2 YYREEE come from the germline V gene (reference sequence). CDR3 amino acids: CASSLAGGGLEAFF. For the CDR3, the DNA is TGTGCCAGCAGCTTGGCCGGGGGGGGCCTTGAAGCTTTCTTT.

The V gene is TRBV29-1, the J gene TRBJ2-3; D might be TRBD2 (6 bases). CDR1 and CDR2 from the germline V gene are SQVTM and ANQGSEA. The V gene lost 7 bases and the J gene lost 3 bases, with 17 bases spanning the gap. This CDR3 contains 14 residues. CDR3 region: CSGKSGFGTDTQYF. CDR3 in DNA: TGCAGCGGAAAAAGCGGGTTCGGGACAGATACGCAGTATTTT.

This clone was seen a single time. The chain joins TRBV6-1 to TRBJ2-1; TRBD1 is a possible D gene (6 bases). Looked up from germline, CDR1 is MNHNS and CDR2 is SASEGT. Trimming took off 7 bases at V and 4 bases at J, with 14 bases between the two ends. The CDR3 consists of 14 residues. CDR3 amino acids: CASTITTGYNEQFF. As DNA, the CDR3 is TGTGCCAGCACCATTACTACAGGGTACAATGAGCAGTTCTTC.

This chain connects TRBV5-4 to TRBJ2-1; TRBD2 agrees at 7 bases. J was trimmed by 1 base and V by 0 bases; bases with no gene match: 1. The length of the CDR3 is 15 residues. Germline-derived CDR1 and CDR2 are SGHNT and YYREEE (reference sequence). CDR3 nucleotide sequence: TGTGCCAGCAGCTTGGCCGGGAGGTCCTACAATGAGCAGTTCTTC. Its translation is CASSLAGRSYNEQFF.

J is TRBJ2-7 and V is TRBV5-6, with 7 bases aligning to TRBD1. Germline V gene lookup returns CDR1 SGHDT and CDR2 YYEEEE. With V trimmed by 0 bases and J by 1 base, 4 bases remained unmatched. The CDR3 extends over 15 amino acids. CDR3 nucleotide sequence: TGTGCCAGCAGCTTGGTGTCAGGGGGATCCTACGAGCAGTACTTC. This sequence encodes CASSLVSGGSYEQYF.

V usage is TRBV6-5 and J usage is TRBJ2-7; D is unresolved. V gave up 0 bases and J gave up 5 bases, with 14 bases separating them. Germline V lookup: CDR1 MNHEY, CDR2 SVGAGI. CDR3 length: 15 amino acids. Here the CDR3 reads CASSYSGPKRHEQYF. CDR3 DNA: TGTGCCAGCAGTTACTCGGGCCCGAAAAGGCACGAGCAGTACTTC.

The chain combines TRBV5-1 with TRBJ1-1; 11 nucleotides align to TRBD1. In germline, CDR1 is SGHRS, CDR2 YFSETQ. The CDR3 runs to 15 residues. The V segment lost 8 bases and the J segment 3 bases; nucleotides outside the gene matches: 9. CDR3 sequence: CASRDRGFGDTEAFF. Written as DNA, the CDR3 is TGCGCCAGTCGGGACAGGGGGTTTGGGGACACTGAAGCTTTCTTT.